These 15 T cell receptor beta chains originate from one sample sequenced in a study of Ad26.COV2.S vaccination and SARS-CoV-2 variants. The treatment: some 20 received Ad26.COV2.S at low or high dose, single or two shots; a few received placebo; per-sample allocation not given. All samples were drawn on day 63, counting from the first vaccine or placebo injection. Profiled with immunoSEQ multiplex PCR; TCRdb holds only in-frame clones, not every one. The sample consists of about 400,000 clones, about 90% of them appearing once. The sequencing here drew on peripheral blood, taken in a trial of Ad26.COV2.S vaccine versus placebo. Receptor source: a person between 18 and 65 years old who received the Ad26.COV2.S COVID-19 vaccine or a placebo.

The V and J genes are TRBV30 and TRBJ1-1, with D unclear. The CDR3 length is 14 residues. Trimming shortened V by 0 bases and J by 1 base, and 9 bases separated the two germline ends. Germline V gene data show CDR1 as GTSNPN and CDR2 as SVGIG (reference sequence). The CDR3 region has the DNA TGTGCCTGGAGTGTAGGGCCCGCGAACACTGAAGCTTTCTTT. It is translated as CAWSVGPANTEAFF.

The gene calls are TRBV9 and TRBJ1-2; D is unresolved. V gave up 0 bases and J gave up 0 bases, with 12 bases separating them. This CDR3 has 16 residues. Germline CDR1 is SGDLS and CDR2 is YYNGEE. CDR3 residues: CASSVAAPHSNYGYTF. CDR3 coding DNA: TGTGCCAGCAGCGTAGCGGCACCTCATTCTAACTATGGCTACACCTTC.

The chain links TRBV5-8 to TRBJ1-1; D is uncertain. CDR1 SGHTS and CDR2 YDEGEE come from the germline V gene. Between the trimmed V and J ends, which lost 4 bases and 0 bases, there was a span of 13 bases. The CDR3 has 15 residues. This CDR3 reads CASSPSGYLNTEAFF. CDR3 sequence (DNA): TGTGCCAGCAGCCCCTCGGGGTATTTGAACACTGAAGCTTTCTTT.

The rearrangement links TRBV7-2 to TRBJ2-1; TRBD2 matches 9 bases. The germline V gene encodes CDR1 SGHTA and CDR2 FQGNSA. CDR3 length: 17 amino acids. V shed 1 base, J shed 4 bases, and the junction held 8 bases outside the gene matches. CDR3 DNA: TGTGCCAGCAGCTTAGAAAGGCTAGCGGGGTCGTACAATGAGCAGTTCTTC. Its translation is CASSLERLAGSYNEQFF. The entire variable domain, with the rest obtained from reference TRBV7-2 and TRBJ2-1, is as follows: GAGVSQSPSNKVTEKGKDVELRCDPISGHTALYWYRQSLGQGLEFLIYFQGNSAPDKSGLPSDRFSAERTGGSVSTLTIQRTQQEDSAVYLCASSLERLAGSYNEQFFGPGTRLTVL.

V gene TRBV10-1 combines with J gene TRBJ1-1; D uncertain. Between the trimmed V and J ends, which lost 2 bases and 10 bases, there was a span of 17 bases. The CDR3 loop spans 14 amino acids. Per the germline V gene, CDR1 is WNHNN and CDR2 is SYGVQD (reference sequence). This chain's CDR3 is CASSEAPVMEGAFF. CDR3 coding DNA: TGCGCCAGCAGTGAGGCCCCGGTAATGGAGGGAGCTTTCTTT.

V is TRBV10-1 and J is TRBJ2-7; D possibly uses TRBD1 or TRBD2 (6 bases each). The V end was cut by 6 bases, the J end by 0 bases, with 15 bases between. There are 15 residues in the CDR3. CDR1 WNHNN and CDR2 SYGVQD come from the germline V gene (reference sequence). In nucleotides, the CDR3 is TGCGCCAGCAGCAGGGGCCGGGGAGGCTCCTACGAGCAGTACTTC. It translates to CASSRGRGGSYEQYF.

The J gene is TRBJ2-3, the V gene TRBV4-3, with TRBD1 identical over 7 bases. Trimming removed 0 bases from V and 2 bases from J; junction bases left unmatched: 11. Germline V gene sequence: CDR1 LGHNA, CDR2 YSLEER. The length of the CDR3 is 18 residues. The CDR3 loop is CASSQDFTGVKPTDTQYF. CDR3 in DNA: TGCGCCAGCAGCCAAGATTTTACAGGGGTTAAGCCCACAGATACGCAGTATTTT.

A few counts support this clone. The chain joins TRBV2 to TRBJ1-5; 12 nucleotides align to TRBD1. Germline CDR1 SNHLY, CDR2 FYNNEI. The length of the CDR3 is 14 residues. V lost 8 bases and J lost 7; bases outside the gene matches: 6. The CDR3 DNA reads TGTGCCAGCGCCGGGACAGGGGGCGAGCAGCCCCAGCATTTT. Its translation: CASAGTGGEQPQHF.

A remark on this clone: Mismatch with germline at one junction end may stem from a read error. The chain combines TRBV7-2 with TRBJ2-7, with D perhaps assigned TRBD1 or TRBD2 (5 bases each). The length of the CDR3 is 13 residues. The V gene's germline CDR1 is SGHTA and CDR2 FQGNSA. The CDR3 DNA is TGTGCCAGCAGCACCCGGGTAGCAGGGACGCTTCTCTTC. The encoded protein is CASSTRVAGTLLF.

The chain uses TRBV29-1 and TRBJ2-1, with 9 positions matching TRBD1. This CDR3 spans 11 amino acids. Germline lookup yields CDR1 SQVTM and CDR2 ANQGSEA. The junction had 2 bases not matched to a gene; V was cut back by 6 bases and J by 8 bases. Here the CDR3 reads CSVDRGHEQFF. The DNA for the CDR3 is TGCAGCGTGGACAGGGGCCATGAGCAGTTCTTC.

The chain has TRBV6-2 or TRBV6-3 and TRBJ2-7; D may be TRBD1 (5 bases). In germline, CDR1 is MNHEY, CDR2 SVGEGT. The CDR3 loop spans 14 amino acids. Trimming shortened V by 0 bases and J by 2 bases, and 8 bases separated the two germline ends. CDR3 sequence: CASSYSDTAYEQYF. CDR3 DNA sequence: TGTGCCAGCAGTTACTCGGACACAGCCTACGAGCAGTACTTC.

The chain uses TRBV4-3 and TRBJ2-3; 7 nucleotides match TRBD2. The CDR3 runs 17 residues. Germline values: CDR1 LGHNA, CDR2 YSLEER. V lost 0 bases to trimming and J lost 3 bases; unmatched junction nucleotides: 9. The DNA for the CDR3 is TGCGCCAGCAGCCAAGATCGGTGGCCTAGCGGAACAGATACGCAGTATTTT. It codes for CASSQDRWPSGTDTQYF.

The rearrangement links TRBV28 to TRBJ1-5, with 9 nucleotides matching TRBD1. The ends lost 6 bases at V and 6 bases at J; junction bases unmatched: 3. This CDR3 is built from 13 residues. CDR1 MDHEN and CDR2 SYDVKM come from the germline V gene. The CDR3 nucleotides read TGTGCCAGCAGCAACAGGGGGCTTCAGCCCCAGCATTTT. It yields the protein CASSNRGLQPQHF.

Of note for this clone: The junction does not match germline at one end; this may be a read error. The V and J genes are TRBV9 and TRBJ2-1; D remains unclear. CDR3 length: 9 residues. CDR1 is SGDLS and CDR2 is YYNGEE in the germline V gene. The CDR3 loop is CASSVDTLF. The DNA of the CDR3 is TGTGCCAGCAGCGTAGACACCCTCTTC.

The chain combines TRBV10-3 with TRBJ1-1; possible D gene TRBD1, 6 bases. The CDR3 is 14 amino acids. Trimming pared 4 bases from V and 5 bases from J, leaving 14 bases between. Germline lookup yields CDR1 ENHRY and CDR2 SYGVKD. CDR3 protein: CAISGQTGRTEAFF. In DNA, the CDR3 is TGTGCCATCAGTGGACAAACAGGGAGAACTGAAGCTTTCTTT.